One and the same sample provided the 7 T cell receptor beta chains below, sequenced in a study of OX40 agonist ivuxolimab in advanced cancers. Profiled with immunoSEQ multiplex PCR; TCRdb holds only in-frame clones, not every one. The data show approximately 75,000 clones, with roughly 90% seen just once and 0.3% to 0.4% held by the top ten. The material was CD4+ or CD8+ T cells sorted from blood, obtained in a trial of the OX40 agonist ivuxolimab. Receptor source: an adult with an advanced solid tumor such as melanoma, head and neck, liver or kidney cancer.

The chain is built from TRBV7-2 and TRBJ2-3; 9 nucleotides agree with TRBD2. V lost 5 bases to trimming and J lost 3 bases; unmatched junction nucleotides: 9. The CDR3 spans 16 residues. The germline V gene encodes CDR1 SGHTA and CDR2 FQGNSA. The CDR3 DNA sequence: TGTGCCAGCAGCCCCACGGGAGCGGGGGGTACAGATACGCAGTATTTT. Encoded protein: CASSPTGAGGTDTQYF.

This chain joins TRBV30 and TRBJ2-7; 8 bases map to TRBD1. CDR3 length equals 13 residues. Trimming removed 1 base from V and 7 bases from J; junction bases left unmatched: 6. CDR1 and CDR2 from the germline V gene are GTSNPN and SVGIG (reference sequence). CDR3 coding DNA: TGTGCCTGGAGTGCAGGGGGCGCTCGGGAGCAGTACTTC. Amino acids: CAWSAGGAREQYF.

This rearrangement joins TRBV11-1 to TRBJ2-7; 9 bases match TRBD2. Germline trimming cut 3 bases from V and 1 base from J; bases unmatched to any gene: 4. Germline V gene lookup returns CDR1 SGHAT and CDR2 FQDESV (reference sequence). This CDR3 is 15 amino acids long. CDR3 sequence: CASSFSGGRSYEQYF. Here the CDR3 DNA reads TGTGCCAGCAGCTTTAGCGGGGGCCGATCCTACGAGCAGTACTTC.

Turning to this clone: The same CDR3 is also encoded by other DNA sequences in this sample. The chain uses TRBV5-1 and TRBJ2-2, with TRBD2 matching over 7 bases. Germline V CDR1 and CDR2: SGHRS, YFSETQ. V lost 1 base and J lost 8; bases outside the gene matches: 2. This CDR3 is built from 13 residues. The CDR3 spells CASSLSGTGELFF. In nucleotides, the CDR3 is TGCGCCAGCAGCTTGAGCGGGACTGGGGAGCTGTTTTTT.

The CDR3 DNA follows: TGTGCCAGCAGCATGGGACAGAACTATGGCTACACCTTC. This gives the protein CASSMGQNYGYTF. This chain links TRBV7-9 with TRBJ1-2, with 7 positions matching TRBD1. Germline CDR1 SEHNR, CDR2 FQNEAQ (reference sequence). V lost 5 bases and J lost 2; bases outside the gene matches: 2. This CDR3 contains 13 residues. Full variable domain (outside the CDR3, taken from reference TRBV7-9 and TRBJ1-2): DTGVSQNPRHKITKRGQNVTFRCDPISEHNRLYWYRQTLGQGPEFLTYFQNEAQLEKSRLLSDRFSAERPKGSFSTLEIQRTEQGDSAMYLCASSMGQNYGYTFGSGTRLTVV.

V and J are TRBV10-3 and TRBJ2-1; the D gene is possibly TRBD2 (5 bases). Germline V gene lookup returns CDR1 ENHRY and CDR2 SYGVKD. V lost 7 bases, J lost 4 bases, and 11 bases lay in between. This CDR3 region has 13 residues. The CDR3 DNA follows: TGTGCCATCAACGAGGGCGCTTACAATGAGCAGTTCTTC. Translation gives CAINEGAYNEQFF.

This clone turned up a few times. The chain combines TRBV18 with TRBJ2-5; TRBD1 aligns across 7 bases. The CDR3 runs 16 residues. The ends lost 0 bases at V and 5 bases at J; junction bases unmatched: 9. Looked up from germline, CDR1 is KGHSH and CDR2 is LQKENI. Here the CDR3 DNA reads TGTGCCAGCTCACCACCGGGGAAGGGGGCTGGGGAGACCCAGTACTTC. Amino acid sequence: CASSPPGKGAGETQYF.